The 30 T cell receptor beta chains listed next were all sequenced from one sample in a study of cytomegalovirus exposure and HLA in healthy donors. Vbeta (60) and Jbeta (13) primers were used in the PCR. This table comes from immunoSEQ multiplex PCR, and its TCRdb copy is limited to in-frame clones, with some not included. The sample holds some 150,000 clones; about 81% are singletons and the top ten take 8.1%. The sequenced sample consisted of PBMCs. All receptors come from a woman aged 45-60 years in good health and CMV-seropositive.

V gene TRBV9 combines with J gene TRBJ1-1; a possible D gene is TRBD1 (5 bases). CDR1 SGDLS and CDR2 YYNGEE come from the germline V gene. The CDR3 is made up of 14 amino acids. V gave up 0 bases and J gave up 4 bases, with 10 bases separating them. CDR3 sequence reads: CASSVGGVSTEAFF. The CDR3 DNA sequence: TGTGCCAGCAGCGTAGGGGGGGTGAGCACTGAAGCTTTCTTT.

This chain links TRBV5-1 with TRBJ2-2; D is uncertain. V was shortened by 1 base and J by 3 bases, with 7 bases between the two germline ends. The CDR3 contains 14 residues. Germline assignment: CDR1 SGHRS and CDR2 YFSETQ. CDR3 DNA sequence: TGCGCCAGCAGCTTGTACGGTGACACCGGGGAGCTGTTTTTT. Translating gives CASSLYGDTGELFF.

This clone was seen a handful of times. This CDR3 is CASSRDNSFGSYNEQFF. The CDR3 DNA reads as TGCGCCAGCAGCCGGGACAACTCCTTTGGCTCCTACAATGAGCAGTTCTTC. This sequence joins TRBV4-3 and TRBJ2-1, with D possibly being TRBD1 (6 bases). The CDR3 is 17 residues long. Germline lookup yields CDR1 LGHNA and CDR2 YSLEER. Trimming took 4 bases from V and 0 from J, leaving 16 bases between them.

The chain recombines TRBV27 with TRBJ2-5, with a possible D match to TRBD1 (5 bases). This CDR3 has 15 residues. Per the germline V gene, CDR1 is MNHEY and CDR2 is SMNVEV (reference sequence). Between the trimmed V and J ends, which lost 5 bases and 4 bases, there was a span of 17 bases. CDR3 DNA: TGTGCCAGCAGTCCCTTGACAGTGACAAGAGAGACCCAGTACTTC. Protein: CASSPLTVTRETQYF.

The chain combines TRBV30 with TRBJ1-1; tentative D call: TRBD1 (5 bases). The germline V gene has CDR1 GTSNPN and CDR2 SVGIG (reference sequence). This CDR3 region has 11 residues. V shed 3 bases and J shed 10 bases, with 12 bases lying between them. As DNA, the CDR3 is TGTGCCTGGAGGGAACCCAGGGTAGCTTTCTTT. Translated, it gives CAWREPRVAFF.

This chain connects TRBV5-1 to TRBJ1-2; maybe TRBD1 (6 bases). Trimming pared 0 bases from V and 0 bases from J, leaving 6 bases between. Germline lookup yields CDR1 SGHRS and CDR2 YFSETQ. The CDR3 length is 14 residues. The CDR3 here is CASSLGTANYGYTF. CDR3 in DNA: TGCGCCAGCAGCTTGGGGACAGCTAACTATGGCTACACCTTC.

J is TRBJ1-1 and V is TRBV5-4; TRBD1 aligns across 12 bases. The CDR3 totals 18 residues. The V gene's germline CDR1 is SGHNT and CDR2 YYREEE (reference sequence). V shed 3 bases and J 4 bases; nucleotides not matched to a gene: 13. CDR3 region: CASSSTGTGGAWGTEAFF. CDR3 nucleotides: TGTGCCAGCAGCTCGACCGGGACAGGGGGCGCTTGGGGCACTGAAGCTTTCTTT.

The chain has TRBV2 and TRBJ1-5; tentative D call: TRBD1 (5 bases). V gave up 6 bases and J gave up 2 bases, with 11 bases separating them. The CDR3 is 14 amino acids. Per the germline V gene, CDR1 is SNHLY and CDR2 is FYNNEI. CDR3 sequence (DNA): TGTGCCAGCAGCCAGGGTAGGGGCAATCAGCCCCAGCATTTT. Protein: CASSQGRGNQPQHF.

This chain connects TRBV9 to TRBJ2-7; D is unresolved. V dropped 2 bases and J dropped 2 bases, with 8 bases sitting between them. The germline V gene has CDR1 SGDLS and CDR2 YYNGEE. This CDR3 is built from 13 residues. The CDR3 coding sequence is TGTGCCAGCAGCGTTGGGCCTCCCTACGAGCAGTACTTC. This codes for CASSVGPPYEQYF. The full variable domain, with the rest looked up from reference TRBV9 and TRBJ2-7, is DSGVTQTPKHLITATGQRVTLRCSPRSGDLSVYWYQQSLDQGLQFLIQYYNGEERAKGNILERFSAQQFPDLHSELNLSSLELGDSALYFCASSVGPPYEQYFGPGTRLTVT.

The chain joins TRBV6-5 to TRBJ2-2; possibly TRBD1 for D (5 bases). The CDR3 consists of 14 residues. The V gene lost 4 bases and the J gene lost 6 bases, with 12 bases spanning the gap. CDR1 is MNHEY, CDR2 SVGAGI, per germline. CDR3 loop: CASSSALGPGELFF. The CDR3 coding sequence is TGTGCCAGCAGTTCCGCTCTGGGGCCCGGGGAGCTGTTTTTT.

The gene calls are TRBV4-3 and TRBJ2-7; 7 positions agree with TRBD2. V gave up 1 base and J gave up 2 bases; unmatched junction bases: 2. Per germline, CDR1 LGHNA and CDR2 YSLEER. CDR3 length: 14 residues. The CDR3 loop is CASSQGLATYEQYF. CDR3 sequence (DNA): TGCGCCAGCAGCCAAGGACTAGCCACCTACGAGCAGTACTTC.

The rearrangement links TRBV11-1 to TRBJ1-1; TRBD1 agrees at 11 bases. The CDR3 extends over 13 amino acids. Germline V gene data show CDR1 as SGHAT and CDR2 as FQDESV (reference sequence). Trimming took 11 bases from V and 7 from J; bases not matched to a gene: 9. CDR3 protein: CASLGTGGNEAFF. CDR3 sequence (DNA): TGTGCCTCCCTGGGGACAGGGGGTAATGAAGCTTTCTTT.

This chain joins TRBV27 and TRBJ2-1; 13 bases line up with TRBD2. This CDR3 spans 16 amino acids. Germline V CDR1 and CDR2: MNHEY, SMNVEV (reference sequence). The ends lost 7 bases at V and 9 bases at J; junction bases unmatched: 12. The CDR3 DNA reads TGTGCCAGCAAGCGGCCCGGACTAGCGGGAGTAGGTGAGCAGTTCTTC. The encoded protein is CASKRPGLAGVGEQFF.

This clone has a single count. V is TRBV7-6 and J is TRBJ2-5; D possibly corresponds to TRBD2 (5 bases). The CDR3 totals 15 residues. CDR1 is SGHVS, CDR2 FNYEAQ, per germline. Deletions cut 1 base from V and 2 bases from J, with 11 bases between. CDR3 bases: TGTGCCAGCAGCTTAGGGGTTTGGGAGCAAGAGACCCAGTACTTC. It yields the protein CASSLGVWEQETQYF.

This clone was counted a single time. The chain joins TRBV5-6 to TRBJ2-7, with TRBD1 matching 10 bases. The CDR3 is made up of 17 amino acids. Trimming at V came to 4 bases and at J to 2 bases, leaving 12 bases not matched to a gene. Germline values: CDR1 SGHDT, CDR2 YYEEEE. The chain's CDR3 is CASSPGPGQGRTYEQYF. In DNA form, the CDR3 reads TGTGCCAGCAGCCCGGGACCGGGACAGGGGAGAACCTACGAGCAGTACTTC.

The chain recombines TRBV18 with TRBJ2-4, with 9 bases identical to TRBD1. The J segment lost 2 bases and the V segment lost 0 bases, leaving 8 bases of the junction unmatched. Germline V gene lookup returns CDR1 KGHSH and CDR2 LQKENI. This CDR3 contains 18 residues. CDR3 residues: CASSPPVWDRATKNIQYF. CDR3 in DNA: TGTGCCAGCTCACCACCCGTGTGGGACAGGGCAACCAAAAACATTCAGTACTTC.

V usage is TRBV28 and J usage is TRBJ1-3; 7 nucleotides align to TRBD1. The CDR3 covers 15 residues. The germline gives CDR1 MDHEN, CDR2 SYDVKM. With 7 bases clipped from V and 3 bases from J, the junction kept 9 bases outside the gene matches. Here the CDR3 reads CASIARGLYGNTIYF. CDR3 bases: TGTGCCAGCATTGCTAGGGGGCTTTATGGAAACACCATATATTTT.

V usage is TRBV7-2 and J usage is TRBJ2-3; TRBD2 is a possible D gene (5 bases). The CDR3 totals 13 residues. The V gene's germline CDR1 is SGHTA and CDR2 FQGNSA. V lost 11 bases and J 6 bases, leaving 18 bases between the germline ends. Written as DNA, the CDR3 is TGTGCCGCTGCGGCTAGCCTATTCGATACGCAGTATTTT. Its protein product is CAAAASLFDTQYF.

The J gene is TRBJ2-1, the V gene TRBV11-2, with 15 bases aligning to TRBD2. Germline CDR1 and CDR2: SGHAT and FQNNGV. Trimming took 4 bases from V and 7 from J; bases not matched to a gene: 11. The CDR3 contains 18 residues. The CDR3 DNA is TGTGCCAGCAGCTCAAACTCAGCCGGGACTAGCGGGGGGAATGAGCAGTTCTTC. Translation gives CASSSNSAGTSGGNEQFF.

In its sample, this clone was seen a few times. The V and J genes are TRBV5-1 and TRBJ1-4, with TRBD1 matching over 9 bases. The CDR3 runs 16 residues. Germline V lookup: CDR1 SGHRS, CDR2 YFSETQ. Germline trimming cut 3 bases from V and 0 bases from J; bases unmatched to any gene: 3. CDR3 protein: CASSWDRAPTNEKLFF. The CDR3 coding sequence is TGCGCCAGCAGCTGGGACAGGGCCCCAACTAATGAAAAACTGTTTTTT.

The chain carries TRBV28 and TRBJ1-1, with 7 positions matching TRBD1. The germline V gene has CDR1 MDHEN and CDR2 SYDVKM. This CDR3 contains 15 residues. The V segment lost 6 bases and the J segment 1 base; nucleotides outside the gene matches: 8. This chain's CDR3 is CASSSTGDPNTEAFF. The DNA of the CDR3 is TGTGCCAGCAGCTCAACAGGGGACCCGAACACTGAAGCTTTCTTT.

This rearrangement joins TRBV7-8 to TRBJ2-7; D ambiguous. Germline lookup yields CDR1 SGHVS and CDR2 FQNEAQ. The length of the CDR3 is 13 residues. The V end was cut by 1 base, the J end by 0 bases, with 4 bases between. CDR3 nucleotides: TGTGCCAGCAGCTTAGGGCACTCCTACGAGCAGTACTTC. Translating gives CASSLGHSYEQYF.

The CDR3 here is CASREQGISNQPQHF. The CDR3 nucleotides read TGTGCCAGCAGAGAACAGGGGATTAGCAATCAGCCCCAGCATTTT. The chain joins TRBV6-1 to TRBJ1-5; 7 positions agree with TRBD1. The ends lost 6 bases at V and 0 bases at J; junction bases unmatched: 5. Germline V gene data show CDR1 as MNHNS and CDR2 as SASEGT. CDR3 length: 15 amino acids.

The chain has TRBV10-3 and TRBJ2-1; TRBD2 might be the D (6 bases). Germline V gene data show CDR1 as ENHRY and CDR2 as SYGVKD. The CDR3 is 14 amino acids. Trimming took 10 bases from V and 4 from J, leaving 17 bases between them. Written as DNA, the CDR3 is TGTGCCACTACCCCGCTAGGACTATACAATGAGCAGTTCTTC. Its translation is CATTPLGLYNEQFF.

The CDR3 region has the DNA TGTGCCAGCAGTTGGACTAGCGGGAGCTCCTACAATGAGCAGTTCTTC. Translation gives CASSWTSGSSYNEQFF. The chain joins TRBV2 to TRBJ2-1; 13 nucleotides line up with TRBD2. CDR3 length: 16 amino acids. Germline lookup yields CDR1 SNHLY and CDR2 FYNNEI. Trimming removed 5 bases from V and 0 bases from J; junction bases left unmatched: 1.

V gene TRBV2 combines with J gene TRBJ1-2; a weak D match, TRBD1 (6 bases). The germline gives CDR1 SNHLY, CDR2 FYNNEI. V lost 7 bases, J lost 4 bases, and 13 bases lay in between. CDR3 length equals 13 residues. DNA for the CDR3: TGTGCCAGCATCTCCGGGGGGCTCTATGGCTACACCTTC. Amino acid sequence: CASISGGLYGYTF.

The chain has TRBV27 and TRBJ2-7, with 7 bases that match TRBD2. The germline gives CDR1 MNHEY, CDR2 SMNVEV (reference sequence). This CDR3 has 13 residues. The V segment lost 2 bases and the J segment 3 bases; nucleotides outside the gene matches: 1. The CDR3 sequence: CASSLGLVYEQYF. CDR3 nucleotides: TGTGCCAGCAGTTTAGGACTAGTCTACGAGCAGTACTTC.

The CDR3 DNA reads TGTGCCAGCAGACCCCGGGACAGGGGAGGCGAGCAGTACTTC. Its protein product is CASRPRDRGGEQYF. This rearrangement joins TRBV6-5 to TRBJ2-7; 10 positions match TRBD1. CDR1 is MNHEY, CDR2 SVGAGI, per germline. The CDR3 has 14 residues. Losses at the gene ends were 6 bases for V and 6 bases for J; bases not matched to a gene: 8.

The J gene is TRBJ2-2, the V gene TRBV10-3; perhaps TRBD1 as D (5 bases). Deletions cut 4 bases from V and 5 bases from J, with 11 bases between. Germline V CDR1 and CDR2: ENHRY, SYGVKD. The CDR3 runs 14 residues. The chain's CDR3 is CAISVDRVTGELFF. The CDR3 nucleotides read TGTGCCATCAGTGTAGACAGAGTAACCGGGGAGCTGTTTTTT.

J is TRBJ2-7 and V is TRBV5-1; 7 bases fit TRBD2. The junction had 12 bases not matched to a gene; V was cut back by 1 base and J by 5 bases. The CDR3 contains 16 residues. From germline, CDR1 is SGHRS and CDR2 YFSETQ. The CDR3 loop reads CASSLSVGASGNEQYF. For the CDR3, the DNA is TGCGCCAGCAGCTTGAGTGTCGGCGCTAGCGGAAACGAGCAGTACTTC.